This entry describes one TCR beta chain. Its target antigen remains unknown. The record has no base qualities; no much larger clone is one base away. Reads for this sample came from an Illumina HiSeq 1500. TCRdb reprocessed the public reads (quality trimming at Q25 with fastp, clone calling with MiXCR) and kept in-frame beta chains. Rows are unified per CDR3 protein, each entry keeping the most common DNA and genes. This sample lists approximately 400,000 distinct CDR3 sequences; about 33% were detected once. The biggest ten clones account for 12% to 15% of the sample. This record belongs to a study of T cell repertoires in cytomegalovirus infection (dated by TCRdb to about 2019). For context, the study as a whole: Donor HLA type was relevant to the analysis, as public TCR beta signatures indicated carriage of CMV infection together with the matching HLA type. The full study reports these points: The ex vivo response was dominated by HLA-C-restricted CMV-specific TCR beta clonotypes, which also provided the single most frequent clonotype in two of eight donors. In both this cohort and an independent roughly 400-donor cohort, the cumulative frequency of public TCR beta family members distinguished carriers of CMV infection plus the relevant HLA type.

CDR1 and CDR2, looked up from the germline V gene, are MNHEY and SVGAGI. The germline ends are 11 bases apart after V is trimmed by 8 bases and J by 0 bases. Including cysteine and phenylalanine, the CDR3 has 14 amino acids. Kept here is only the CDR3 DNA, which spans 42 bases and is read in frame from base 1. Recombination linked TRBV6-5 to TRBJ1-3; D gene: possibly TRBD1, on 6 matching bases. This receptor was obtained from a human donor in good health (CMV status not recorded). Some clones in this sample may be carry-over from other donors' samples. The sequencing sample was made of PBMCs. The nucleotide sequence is TGTGCCAGCCGACAGGCTTTCTCTGGAAACACCATATATTTT. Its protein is CASRQAFSGNTIYF.